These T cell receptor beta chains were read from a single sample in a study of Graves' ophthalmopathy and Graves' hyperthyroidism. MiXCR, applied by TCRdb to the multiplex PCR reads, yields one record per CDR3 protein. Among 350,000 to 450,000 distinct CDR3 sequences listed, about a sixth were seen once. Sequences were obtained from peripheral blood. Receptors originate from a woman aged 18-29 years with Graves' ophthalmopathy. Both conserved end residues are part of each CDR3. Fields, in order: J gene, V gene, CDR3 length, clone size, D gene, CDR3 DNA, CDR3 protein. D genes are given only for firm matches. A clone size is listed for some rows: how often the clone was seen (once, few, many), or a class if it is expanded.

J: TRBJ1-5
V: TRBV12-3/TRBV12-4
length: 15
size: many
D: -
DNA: TGTGCCAGCAGTTACCTTTGGAATGGGGATCAGCCCCAGCATTTT
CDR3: CASSYLWNGDQPQHF

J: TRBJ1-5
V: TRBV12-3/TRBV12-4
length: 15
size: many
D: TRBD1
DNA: TGTGCCAGCAGCCGGGACAGGGATCGGACTCAGCCCCAGCATTTT
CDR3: CASSRDRDRTQPQHF

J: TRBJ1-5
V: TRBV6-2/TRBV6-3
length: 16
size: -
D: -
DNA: TGTGCCAGCAGTTACGGAGAAGGGGATCGCAATCAGCCCCAGCATTTT
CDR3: CASSYGEGDRNQPQHF

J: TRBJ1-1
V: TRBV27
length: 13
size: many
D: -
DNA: TGTGCCAGCAGAATCTCCCGGGGGACTGAAGCTTTCTTT
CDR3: CASRISRGTEAFF

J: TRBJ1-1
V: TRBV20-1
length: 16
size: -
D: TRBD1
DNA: TGCAGTGCTAGAGGGGCAGGGGGCATCACTAACACTGAAGCTTTCTTT
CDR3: CSARGAGGITNTEAFF

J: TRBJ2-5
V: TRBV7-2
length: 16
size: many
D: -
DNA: TGTGCCAGCAGCTTCCCCCCCGGGACCCACGGAGGGACCCAGTACTTC
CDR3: CASSFPPGTHGGTQYF

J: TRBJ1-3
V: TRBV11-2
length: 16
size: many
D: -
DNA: TGTGCCAGCAGCACCAGCCATCCCCTCACTGGAAACACCATATATTTT
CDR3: CASSTSHPLTGNTIYF

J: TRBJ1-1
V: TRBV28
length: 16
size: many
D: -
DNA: TGTGCCAGCAGTTTATTTGGCCGGGGAGGGCTAACTGAAGCTTTCTTT
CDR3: CASSLFGRGGLTEAFF

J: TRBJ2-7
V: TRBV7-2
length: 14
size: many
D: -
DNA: TGTGCCAGCAGCGATACGACAGCCTCCTACGAGCAGTACTTC
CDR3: CASSDTTASYEQYF

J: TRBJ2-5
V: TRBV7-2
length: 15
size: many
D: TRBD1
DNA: TGTGCCAGCAGCTACGACAGGGGGCTGGGAGAGACCCAGTACTTC
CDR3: CASSYDRGLGETQYF

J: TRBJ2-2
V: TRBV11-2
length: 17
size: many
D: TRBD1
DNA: TGTGCCAGCAGCTTAAGTCGGGGACAGGGGAAATCCGGGGAGCTGTTTTTT
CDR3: CASSLSRGQGKSGELFF

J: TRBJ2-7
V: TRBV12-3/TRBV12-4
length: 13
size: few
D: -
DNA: TGTGCCAGCAGTTCGGCGGACTCCTACGAGCAGTACTTC
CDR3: CASSSADSYEQYF

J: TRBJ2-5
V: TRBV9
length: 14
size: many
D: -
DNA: TGTGCCAGCAGCGTAGAGACGGAGCAAGAGACCCAGTACTTC
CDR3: CASSVETEQETQYF

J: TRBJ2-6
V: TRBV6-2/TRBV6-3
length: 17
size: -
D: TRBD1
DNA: TGTGCCAGCAGAAGCGACAGGGCTACCTCTGGGGCCAACGTCCTGACTTTC
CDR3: CASRSDRATSGANVLTF

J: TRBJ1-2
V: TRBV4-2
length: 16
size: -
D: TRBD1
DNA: TGTGCCAGCAGCCAAGCCCTCGGACAGGGGAGCTATGGCTACACCTTC
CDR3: CASSQALGQGSYGYTF

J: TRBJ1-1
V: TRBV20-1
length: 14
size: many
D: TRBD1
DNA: TGCAGTGCTACAGACAGGGGGATGAACACTGAAGCTTTCTTT
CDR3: CSATDRGMNTEAFF

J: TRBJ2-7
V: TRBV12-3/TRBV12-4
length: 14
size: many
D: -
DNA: TGTGCCAGCAGTTTATGGGCGGAGGGGTACGAGCAGTACTTC
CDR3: CASSLWAEGYEQYF

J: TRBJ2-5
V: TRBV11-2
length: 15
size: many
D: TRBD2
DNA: TGTGCCAGCAGCTTAGGGGAGGGCTTGGCGGAGACCCAGTACTTC
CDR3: CASSLGEGLAETQYF

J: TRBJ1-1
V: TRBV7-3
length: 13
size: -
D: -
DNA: TGTGCCAGCAGCGCGGGGGGGGGCGCTGAAGCTTTCTTT
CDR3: CASSAGGGAEAFF

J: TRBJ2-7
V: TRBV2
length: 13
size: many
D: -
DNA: TGTGCCAGCAGTGACCAAGCTACGAGGGAGCAGTACTTC
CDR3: CASSDQATREQYF

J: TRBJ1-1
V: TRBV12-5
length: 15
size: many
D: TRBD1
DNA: TGTGCTAGTGGCAGTGGACAGGGCCTGAACACTGAAGCTTTCTTT
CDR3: CASGSGQGLNTEAFF

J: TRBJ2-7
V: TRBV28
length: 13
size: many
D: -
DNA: TGTGCCAGCAGTGAGGATAAGCCCCCCGAGCAGTACTTC
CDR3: CASSEDKPPEQYF

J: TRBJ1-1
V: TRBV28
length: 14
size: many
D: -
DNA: TGTGCCAGCAGCGCGCCGGGGGGGAACACTGAAGCTTTCTTT
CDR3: CASSAPGGNTEAFF

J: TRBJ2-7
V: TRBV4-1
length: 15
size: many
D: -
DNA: TGCGCCAGCAGCCAACGGGCCAGTAGCTCCTACGAGCAGTACTTC
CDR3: CASSQRASSSYEQYF

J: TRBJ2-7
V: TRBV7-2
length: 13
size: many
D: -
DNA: TGTGCCAGCAGCCCTCAAAGGGGGATCGAGCAGTACTTC
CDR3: CASSPQRGIEQYF

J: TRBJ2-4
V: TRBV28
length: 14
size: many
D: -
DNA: TGTGCCAGCAGTTTAACAGGGACGGTGGACATTCAGTACTTC
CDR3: CASSLTGTVDIQYF

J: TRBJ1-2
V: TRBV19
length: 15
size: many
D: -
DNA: TGTGCCAGTATTGCAGGTCCCTACGCTTGGAATGGCTACACCTTC
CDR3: CASIAGPYAWNGYTF

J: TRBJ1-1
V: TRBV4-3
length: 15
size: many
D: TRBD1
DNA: TGCGCCAGCAGCCAGATGACAGGGAGATGGACTGAAGCTTTCTTT
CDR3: CASSQMTGRWTEAFF

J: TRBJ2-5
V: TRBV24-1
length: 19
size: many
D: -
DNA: TGTGCCACCAGTGATCCGACCCCAGGACTACAGGGTCGATGGGAGACCCAGTACTTC
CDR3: CATSDPTPGLQGRWETQYF

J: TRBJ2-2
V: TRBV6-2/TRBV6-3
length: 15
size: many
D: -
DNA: TGTGCCAGCAGGGGGGAGGCCCAGGGGACCGGGGAGCTGTTTTTT
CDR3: CASRGEAQGTGELFF

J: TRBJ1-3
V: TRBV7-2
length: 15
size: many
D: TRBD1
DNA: TGTGCCAGCAGCTTAGGGGGACAGGGGACAAACACCATATATTTT
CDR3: CASSLGGQGTNTIYF

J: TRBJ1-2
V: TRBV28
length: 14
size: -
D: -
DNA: TGTGCCAGCAGCCAACAAAATGGGATCTATGGCTACACCTTC
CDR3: CASSQQNGIYGYTF

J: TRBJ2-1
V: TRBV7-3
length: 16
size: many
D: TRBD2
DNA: TGTGCCAGCAGCTCTTGGACTAGCGGGAGGGCTGATGAGCAGTTCTTC
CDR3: CASSSWTSGRADEQFF

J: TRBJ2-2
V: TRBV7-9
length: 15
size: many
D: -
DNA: TGTGCCAGCAGCTTAGAGACCGTGGCCACCGGGGAGCTGTTTTTT
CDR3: CASSLETVATGELFF

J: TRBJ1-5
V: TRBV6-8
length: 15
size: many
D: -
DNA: TGTGCCAGCAGTTACCTTCCGGGACTTAATCAGCCCCAGCATTTT
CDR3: CASSYLPGLNQPQHF

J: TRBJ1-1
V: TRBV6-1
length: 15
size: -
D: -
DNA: TGTGCCAGCAGTGCGCAGGGAGTTTCGAGGACTGAAGCTTTCTTT
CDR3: CASSAQGVSRTEAFF

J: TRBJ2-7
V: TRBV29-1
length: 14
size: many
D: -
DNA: TGCAGCGTTGAGCCCAGGCTAGGGTCCTACGAGCAGTACTTC
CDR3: CSVEPRLGSYEQYF

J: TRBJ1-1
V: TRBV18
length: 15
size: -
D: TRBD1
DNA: TGTGCCAGCTCACCAGATCAGGGGGCGTACACTGAAGCTTTCTTT
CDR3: CASSPDQGAYTEAFF

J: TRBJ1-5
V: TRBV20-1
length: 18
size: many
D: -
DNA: TGCAGTGCTAGAGATGGTCTAACAGCGCTTTATAGCAATCAGCCCCAGCATTTT
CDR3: CSARDGLTALYSNQPQHF

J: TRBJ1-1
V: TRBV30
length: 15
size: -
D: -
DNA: TGTGCCTTCGGGAGGGGCTTGTCTTCGAACACTGAAGCTTTCTTT
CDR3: CAFGRGLSSNTEAFF

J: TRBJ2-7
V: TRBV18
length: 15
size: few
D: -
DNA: TGTGCCAGCTCACCACTCGAGAGGGGGAGCTACGAGCAGTACTTC
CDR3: CASSPLERGSYEQYF

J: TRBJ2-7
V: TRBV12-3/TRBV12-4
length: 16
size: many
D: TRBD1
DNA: TGTGCCAGCATCACCCGGCCCCCAAGACAGGGAGACGAGCAGTACTTC
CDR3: CASITRPPRQGDEQYF

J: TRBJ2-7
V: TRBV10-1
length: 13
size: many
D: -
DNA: TGCGCCAGCAGTGAGTCGGGACAATACGAGCAGTACTTC
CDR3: CASSESGQYEQYF

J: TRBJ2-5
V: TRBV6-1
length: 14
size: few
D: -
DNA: TGTGCCAGCAGGGCCCATGGGGGCAGAGAGACCCAGTACTTC
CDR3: CASRAHGGRETQYF